This T cell receptor (beta chain) was profiled in a study of regulatory T cells in long-lasting Graves disease. TCR beta libraries were built with iRepertoire HTBI primers and Arm-PCR of CDR3 regions. A single record per CDR3 protein comes from TCRdb applying MiXCR to the multiplex PCR reads. The sample contains 450,000 to 600,000 distinct CDR3 sequences, around 15% of which appear only once. Many counts were recorded for this clonotype. Its specificity is not known. Trimming left V 4 bases short and J 10 bases short, with 15 bases between. This CDR3 is 13 amino acids long. The germline CDR1 and CDR2 sequences are SGHVS and FQNEAQ. The time point here: newly diagnosed GD, antithyroid drugs for less than 3 months. TCR sequences were obtained from RNA taken from PBMCs. Study observations and caveats: The TCR repertoire of persistent Graves' patients was less diverse than that of newly diagnosed ones.

The same specimen was also included in a second study, on T cells in Graves' hyperthyroidism and ophthalmopathy. That investigation notes: Researchers ran a first-round RT-PCR on the TCR CDR3 using the HTBI primer set.

The sample was peripheral blood mononuclear cells (PBMCs), taken at new diagnosis, from a patient treated with antithyroid drugs. This sequence was found in a man aged 40-49 years with Graves disease. V gene TRBV7-8 combines with J gene TRBJ2-3, with TRBD2 as a possible D gene (5 bases). This chain's CDR3 is CASSSLLDWAQYF. CDR3 coding DNA: TGTGCCAGCAGCTCCTTACTAGACTGGGCGCAGTATTTT.